The sequence of this T cell receptor (beta chain) was determined in a study of T cells in Graves' hyperthyroidism and ophthalmopathy. Amplification targeted TCR beta CDR3 regions from RNA transcripts. TCR CDR3 underwent first-round RT-PCR with the HTBI primer set. Using its own MiXCR run on the multiplex PCR reads, TCRdb lists one record per CDR3 protein. The sample yields 550,000 to 650,000 distinct CDR3 sequences, around 15% seen once. This clonotype was picked up a small number of times. The receptor was derived from a woman in her thirties or forties with Graves' hyperthyroidism. Source material: blood.

In DNA form, the CDR3 reads TGCGCCAGCAGCCTAGGACAGGGTCCCACAACTAATGAAAAACTGTTTTTT. Encoded protein: CASSLGQGPTTNEKLFF. V is TRBV5-1 and J is TRBJ1-4; 8 positions agree with TRBD1. The CDR3 has 17 amino acids. The V gene's germline CDR1 is SGHRS and CDR2 YFSETQ. V gave up 4 bases and J gave up 0 bases; unmatched junction bases: 8.